This T cell receptor beta chain was profiled in a study of shared clonotypes between healthy human individuals. Naive CD8 isolation took CD45RO-negative cells positively selected for CCR7 and excluded terminally differentiated effector memory CD45RA+ cells. The CDR3 has 17 amino acids. Germline CDR1 is SGHVS and CDR2 is FQNEAQ. With 1 base clipped from V and 8 bases from J, the junction kept 11 bases outside the gene matches. On this clone: Its antigen remains unidentified.

General study points: Generation probabilities were higher for clonotypes shared across all four sorted-subset donors than for unshared ones. The low donor count limited represented genetic and exposure-history diversity.

Data came from immunoSEQ multiplex PCR; TCRdb stores just in-frame clones and leaves some out. The sample includes some 1,900,000 clones, 85% to 95% of them seen just once. This clonotype was sampled from a man younger than 35 in good health. Sequencing was carried out using naive CD8+ T cells sorted from blood. The V call is TRBV7-8, the J call TRBJ2-1; 10 bases map to TRBD2. The CDR3 sequence is CASSLDPWPSGSYEQFF. CDR3 nucleotide sequence: TGTGCCAGCAGCTTAGATCCGTGGCCTAGCGGGAGCTATGAGCAGTTCTTC. The full variable domain, in which reference TRBV7-8 and TRBJ2-1 provide the parts outside the CDR3, is GAGVSQSPRYKVAKRGQDVALRCDPISGHVSLFWYQQALGQGPEFLTYFQNEAQLDKSGLPSDRFFAERPEGSVSTLKIQRTQQEDSAVYLCASSLDPWPSGSYEQFFGPGTRLTVL.